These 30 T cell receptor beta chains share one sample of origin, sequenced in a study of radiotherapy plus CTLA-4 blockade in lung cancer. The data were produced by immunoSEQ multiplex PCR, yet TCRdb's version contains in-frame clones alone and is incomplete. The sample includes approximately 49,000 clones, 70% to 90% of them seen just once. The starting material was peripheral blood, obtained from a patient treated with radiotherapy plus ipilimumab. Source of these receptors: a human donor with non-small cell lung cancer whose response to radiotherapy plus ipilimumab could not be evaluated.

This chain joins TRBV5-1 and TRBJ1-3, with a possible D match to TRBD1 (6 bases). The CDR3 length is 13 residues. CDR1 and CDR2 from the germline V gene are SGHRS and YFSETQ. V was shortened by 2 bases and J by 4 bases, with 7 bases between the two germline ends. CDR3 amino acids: CASSFGQGNTIYF. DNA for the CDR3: TGCGCCAGCAGCTTCGGACAGGGAAACACCATATATTTT.

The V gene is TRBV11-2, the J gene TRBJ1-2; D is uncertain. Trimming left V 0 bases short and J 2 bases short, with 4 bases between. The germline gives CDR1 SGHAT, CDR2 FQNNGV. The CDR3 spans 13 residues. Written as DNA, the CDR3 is TGTGCCAGCAGCTTAGAAGCCAACTATGGCTACACCTTC. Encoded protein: CASSLEANYGYTF.

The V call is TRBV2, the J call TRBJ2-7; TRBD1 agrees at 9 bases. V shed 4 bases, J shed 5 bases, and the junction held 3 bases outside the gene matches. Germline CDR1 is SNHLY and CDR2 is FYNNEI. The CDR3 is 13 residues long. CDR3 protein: CASSAGTGNEQYF. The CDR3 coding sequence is TGTGCCAGCAGTGCTGGGACAGGGAACGAGCAGTACTTC. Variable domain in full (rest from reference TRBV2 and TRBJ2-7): EPEVTQTPSHQVTQMGQEVILRCVPISNHLYFYWYRQILGQKVEFLVSFYNNEISEKSEIFDDQFSVERPDGSNFTLKIRSTKLEDSAMYFCASSAGTGNEQYFGPGTRLTVT.

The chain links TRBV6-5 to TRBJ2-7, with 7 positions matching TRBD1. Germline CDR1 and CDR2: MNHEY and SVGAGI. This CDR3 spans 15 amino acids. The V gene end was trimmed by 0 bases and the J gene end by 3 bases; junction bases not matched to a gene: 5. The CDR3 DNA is TGTGCCAGCAGTTACTCCCTGGCAGGGGGCTACGAGCAGTACTTC. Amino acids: CASSYSLAGGYEQYF.

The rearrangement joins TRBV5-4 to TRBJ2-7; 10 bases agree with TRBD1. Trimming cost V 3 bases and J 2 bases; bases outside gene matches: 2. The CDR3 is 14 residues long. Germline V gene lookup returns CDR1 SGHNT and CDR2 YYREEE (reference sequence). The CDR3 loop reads CASSSDRGPYEQYF. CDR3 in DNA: TGTGCCAGCAGCTCAGACAGGGGGCCCTACGAGCAGTACTTC. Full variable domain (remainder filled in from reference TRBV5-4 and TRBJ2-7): ETGVTQSPTHLIKTRGQQVTLRCSSQSGHNTVSWYQQALGQGPQFIFQYYREEENGRGNFPPRFSGLQFPNYSSELNVNALELDDSALYLCASSSDRGPYEQYFGPGTRLTVT.

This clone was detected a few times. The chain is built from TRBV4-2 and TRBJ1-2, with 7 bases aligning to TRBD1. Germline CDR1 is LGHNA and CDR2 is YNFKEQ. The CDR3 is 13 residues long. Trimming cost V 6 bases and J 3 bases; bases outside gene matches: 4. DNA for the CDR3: TGTGCCAGCAGTCCTGACAGGGACTATGGCTACACCTTC. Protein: CASSPDRDYGYTF.

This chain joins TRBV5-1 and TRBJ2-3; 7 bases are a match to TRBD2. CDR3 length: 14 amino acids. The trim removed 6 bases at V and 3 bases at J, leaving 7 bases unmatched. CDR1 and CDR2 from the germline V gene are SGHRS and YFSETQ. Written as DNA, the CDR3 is TGCGCCAGCAAGCGGGAATCGGGGACAGATACGCAGTATTTT. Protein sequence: CASKRESGTDTQYF.

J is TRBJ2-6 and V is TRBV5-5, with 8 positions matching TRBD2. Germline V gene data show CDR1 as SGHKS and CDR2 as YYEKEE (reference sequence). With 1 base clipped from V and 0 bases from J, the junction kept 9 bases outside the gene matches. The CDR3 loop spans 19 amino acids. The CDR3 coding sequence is TGTGCCAGCAGCTTGAGCTTCGGGGGGGGCTACTCTGGGGCCAACGTCCTGACTTTC. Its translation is CASSLSFGGGYSGANVLTF.

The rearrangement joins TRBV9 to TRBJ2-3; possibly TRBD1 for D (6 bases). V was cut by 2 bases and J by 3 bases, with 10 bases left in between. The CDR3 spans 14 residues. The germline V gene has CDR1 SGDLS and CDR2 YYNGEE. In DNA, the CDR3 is TGTGCCAGCAGCGTCAGGGGTGGGACAGATACGCAGTATTTT. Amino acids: CASSVRGGTDTQYF.

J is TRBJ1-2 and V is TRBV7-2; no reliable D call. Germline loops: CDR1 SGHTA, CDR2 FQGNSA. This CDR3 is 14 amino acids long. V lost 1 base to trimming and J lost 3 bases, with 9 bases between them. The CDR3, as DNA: TGTGCCAGCAGCTTAGGAGGATGGGACTATGGCTACACCTTC. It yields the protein CASSLGGWDYGYTF.

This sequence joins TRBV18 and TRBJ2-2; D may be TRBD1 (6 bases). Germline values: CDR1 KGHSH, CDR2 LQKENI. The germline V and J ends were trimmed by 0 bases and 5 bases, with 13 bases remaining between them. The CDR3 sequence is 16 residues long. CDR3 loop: CASSPPTDQGTGELFF. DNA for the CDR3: TGTGCCAGCTCACCACCTACGGACCAGGGGACCGGGGAGCTGTTTTTT.

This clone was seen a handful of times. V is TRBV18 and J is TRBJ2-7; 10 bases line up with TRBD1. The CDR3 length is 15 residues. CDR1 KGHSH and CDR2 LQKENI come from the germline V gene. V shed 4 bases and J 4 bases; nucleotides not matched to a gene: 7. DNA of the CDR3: TGTGCCAGCTCACAAGCCGGGACAGGGGAATACGAGCAGTACTTC. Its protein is CASSQAGTGEYEQYF.

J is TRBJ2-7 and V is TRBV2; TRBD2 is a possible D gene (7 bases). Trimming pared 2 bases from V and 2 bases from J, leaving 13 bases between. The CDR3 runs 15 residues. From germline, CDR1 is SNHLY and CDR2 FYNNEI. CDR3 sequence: CASSEYGGLAYEQYF. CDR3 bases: TGTGCCAGCAGTGAATACGGGGGGCTCGCCTACGAGCAGTACTTC.

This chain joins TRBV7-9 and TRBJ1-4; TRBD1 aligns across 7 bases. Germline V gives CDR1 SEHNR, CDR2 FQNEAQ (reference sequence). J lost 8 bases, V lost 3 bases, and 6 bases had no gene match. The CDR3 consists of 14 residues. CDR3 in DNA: TGTGCCAGCAGCTTTGGACAGGCAGGGGAAAAACTGTTTTTT. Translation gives CASSFGQAGEKLFF. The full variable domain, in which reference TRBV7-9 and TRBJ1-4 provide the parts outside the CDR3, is DTGVSQNPRHKITKRGQNVTFRCDPISEHNRLYWYRQTLGQGPEFLTYFQNEAQLEKSRLLSDRFSAERPKGSFSTLEIQRTEQGDSAMYLCASSFGQAGEKLFFGSGTQLSVL.

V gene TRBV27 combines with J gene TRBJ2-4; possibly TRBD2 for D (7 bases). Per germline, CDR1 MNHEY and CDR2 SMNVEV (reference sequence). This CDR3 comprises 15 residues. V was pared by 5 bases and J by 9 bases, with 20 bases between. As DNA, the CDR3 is TGTGCCAGCAGTAGGGGGGGCGATATTTTAGGCATTCAGTACTTC. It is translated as CASSRGGDILGIQYF.

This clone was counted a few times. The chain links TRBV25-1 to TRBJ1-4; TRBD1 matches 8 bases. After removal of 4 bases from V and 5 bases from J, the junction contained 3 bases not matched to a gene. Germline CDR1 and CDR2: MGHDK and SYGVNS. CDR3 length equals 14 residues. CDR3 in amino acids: CASSGNRGNEKLFF. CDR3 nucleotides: TGTGCCAGCAGTGGTAACAGGGGGAATGAAAAACTGTTTTTT.

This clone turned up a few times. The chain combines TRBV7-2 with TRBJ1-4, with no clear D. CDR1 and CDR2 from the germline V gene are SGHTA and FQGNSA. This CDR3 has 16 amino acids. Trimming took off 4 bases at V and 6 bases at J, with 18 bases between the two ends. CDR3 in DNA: TGTGCCAGCAGCTCTCTCGCAGGCGGGTGGGATGAAAAACTGTTTTTT. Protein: CASSSLAGGWDEKLFF. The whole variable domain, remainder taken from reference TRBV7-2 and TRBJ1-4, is GAGVSQSPSNKVTEKGKDVELRCDPISGHTALYWYRQSLGQGLEFLIYFQGNSAPDKSGLPSDRFSAERTGGSVSTLTIQRTQQEDSAVYLCASSSLAGGWDEKLFFGSGTQLSVL.

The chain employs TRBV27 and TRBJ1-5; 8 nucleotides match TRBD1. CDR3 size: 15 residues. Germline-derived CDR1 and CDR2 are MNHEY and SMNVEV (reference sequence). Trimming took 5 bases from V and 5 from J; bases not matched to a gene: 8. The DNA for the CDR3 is TGTGCCAGCAGTATAGGGACAGGAGTTCATCAGCCCCAGCATTTT. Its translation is CASSIGTGVHQPQHF.

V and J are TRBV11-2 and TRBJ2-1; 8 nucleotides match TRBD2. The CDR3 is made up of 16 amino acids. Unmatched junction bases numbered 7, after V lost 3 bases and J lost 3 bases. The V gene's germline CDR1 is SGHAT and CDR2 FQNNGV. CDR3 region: CASSFIAGYGYNEQFF. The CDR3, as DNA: TGTGCCAGCAGCTTCATAGCGGGATATGGCTACAATGAGCAGTTCTTC.

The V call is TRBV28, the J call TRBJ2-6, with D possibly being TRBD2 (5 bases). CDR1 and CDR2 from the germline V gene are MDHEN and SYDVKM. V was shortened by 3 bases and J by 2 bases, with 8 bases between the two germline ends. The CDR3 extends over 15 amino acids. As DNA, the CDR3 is TGTGCCAGCAGTTTGCCGGGGACTGGGGCCAACGTCCTGACTTTC. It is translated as CASSLPGTGANVLTF.

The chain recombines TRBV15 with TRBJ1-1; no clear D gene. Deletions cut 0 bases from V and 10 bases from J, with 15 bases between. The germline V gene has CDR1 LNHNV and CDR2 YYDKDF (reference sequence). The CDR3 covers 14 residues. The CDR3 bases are TGTGCCACCAGCAGAGATGGGAGGGCCGGAGGAGCTTTCTTT. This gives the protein CATSRDGRAGGAFF.

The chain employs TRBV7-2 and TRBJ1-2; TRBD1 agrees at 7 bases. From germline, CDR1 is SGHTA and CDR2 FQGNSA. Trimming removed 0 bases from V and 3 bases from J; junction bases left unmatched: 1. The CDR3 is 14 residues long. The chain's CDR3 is CASSLAGGDYGYTF. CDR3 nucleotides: TGTGCCAGCAGCTTAGCAGGGGGCGACTATGGCTACACCTTC.

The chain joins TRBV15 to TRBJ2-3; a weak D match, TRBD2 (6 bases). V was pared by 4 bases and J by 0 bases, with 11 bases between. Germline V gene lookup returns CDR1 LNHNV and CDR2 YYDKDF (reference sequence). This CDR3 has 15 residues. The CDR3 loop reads CATSKVSGSTDTQYF. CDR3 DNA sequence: TGTGCCACCAGCAAAGTCAGCGGGAGCACAGATACGCAGTATTTT.

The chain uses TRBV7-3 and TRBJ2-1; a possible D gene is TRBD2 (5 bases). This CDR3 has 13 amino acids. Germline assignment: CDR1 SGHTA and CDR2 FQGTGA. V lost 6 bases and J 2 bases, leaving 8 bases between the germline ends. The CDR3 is CASSIGTYNEQFF. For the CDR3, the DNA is TGTGCCAGCAGTATCGGGACCTACAATGAGCAGTTCTTC.

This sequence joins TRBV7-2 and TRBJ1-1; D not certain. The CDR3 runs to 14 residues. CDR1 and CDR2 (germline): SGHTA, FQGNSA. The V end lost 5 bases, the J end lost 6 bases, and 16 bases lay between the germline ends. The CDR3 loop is CASSLQLWESEAFF. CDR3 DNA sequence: TGTGCCAGCAGCCTACAATTATGGGAGTCTGAAGCTTTCTTT.

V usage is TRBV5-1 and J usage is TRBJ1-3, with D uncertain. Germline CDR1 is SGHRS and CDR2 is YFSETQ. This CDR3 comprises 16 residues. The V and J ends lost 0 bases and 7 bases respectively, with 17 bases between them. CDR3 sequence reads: CASSLAPGFQVNTIYF. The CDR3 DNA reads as TGCGCCAGCAGCTTGGCCCCGGGATTTCAGGTCAACACCATATATTTT.

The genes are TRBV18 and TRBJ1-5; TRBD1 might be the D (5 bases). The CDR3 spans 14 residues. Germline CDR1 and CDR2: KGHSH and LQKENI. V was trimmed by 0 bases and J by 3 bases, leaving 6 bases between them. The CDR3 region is CASSPPGVNQPQHF. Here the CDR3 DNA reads TGTGCCAGCTCACCACCAGGGGTCAATCAGCCCCAGCATTTT.

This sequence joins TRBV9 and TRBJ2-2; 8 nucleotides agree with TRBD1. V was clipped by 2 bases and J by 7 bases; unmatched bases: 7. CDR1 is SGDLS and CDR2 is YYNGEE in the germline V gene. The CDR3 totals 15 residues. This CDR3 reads CASSVLTGVGGELFF. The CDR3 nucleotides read TGTGCCAGCAGCGTTTTGACAGGGGTTGGCGGGGAGCTGTTTTTT.

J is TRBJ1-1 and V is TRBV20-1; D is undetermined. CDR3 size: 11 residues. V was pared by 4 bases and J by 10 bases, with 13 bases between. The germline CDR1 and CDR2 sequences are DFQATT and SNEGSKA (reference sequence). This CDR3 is CSANPLRGAFF. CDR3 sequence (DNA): TGCAGTGCTAACCCCCTTCGGGGAGCTTTCTTT.

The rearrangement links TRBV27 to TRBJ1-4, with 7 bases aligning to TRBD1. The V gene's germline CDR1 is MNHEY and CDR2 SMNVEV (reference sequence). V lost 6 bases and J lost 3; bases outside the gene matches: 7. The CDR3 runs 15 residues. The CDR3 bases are TGTGCCAGCAGCTGGGGCAGGGGGGCTAATGAAAAACTGTTTTTT. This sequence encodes CASSWGRGANEKLFF.